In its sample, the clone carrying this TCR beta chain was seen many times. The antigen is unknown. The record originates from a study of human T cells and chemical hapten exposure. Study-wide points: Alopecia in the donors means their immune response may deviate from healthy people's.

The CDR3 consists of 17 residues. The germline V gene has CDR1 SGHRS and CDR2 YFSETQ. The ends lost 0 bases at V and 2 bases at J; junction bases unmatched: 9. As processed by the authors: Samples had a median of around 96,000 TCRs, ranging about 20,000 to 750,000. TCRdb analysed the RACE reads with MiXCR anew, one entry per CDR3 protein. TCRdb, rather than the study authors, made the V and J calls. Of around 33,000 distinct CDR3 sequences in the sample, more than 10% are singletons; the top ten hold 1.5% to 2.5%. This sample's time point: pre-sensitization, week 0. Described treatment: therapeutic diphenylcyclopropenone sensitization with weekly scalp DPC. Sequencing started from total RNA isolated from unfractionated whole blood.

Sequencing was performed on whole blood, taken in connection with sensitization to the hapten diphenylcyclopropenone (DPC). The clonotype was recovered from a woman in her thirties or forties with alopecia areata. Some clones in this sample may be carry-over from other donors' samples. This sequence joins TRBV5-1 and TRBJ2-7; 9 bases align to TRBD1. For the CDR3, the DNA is TGCGCCAGCAGCTTGGTCCCCCCTGGGACAGGGACCTACGAGCAGTACTTC. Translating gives CASSLVPPGTGTYEQYF.